The clone carrying this T cell receptor (beta chain) showed up just a few times. Its cognate antigen is unknown. This sample was included in a study of beta chain features in type 1 diabetes. General study findings and limits: In comparison with healthy donors, patients had naive, central memory and Treg TCRB repertoires that appeared more similar. For Type 1 diabetes patients, all four CD4+ subsets carried TCRB CDR3s that were moderately but significantly shorter. Whether HLA type influences TCRB rearrangement remained unresolved here.

Isolated RNA was reverse transcribed in full, so expressed TCRB transcripts were sequenced. The method was immunoSEQ multiplex PCR; TCRdb's version includes in-frame clones alone and lacks a portion of them. The table includes 230,000 or so clones, 16% detected once. The ends were cut back, 4 bases at V and 2 bases at J, with 13 bases in the middle. Germline CDR1 and CDR2: SGDLS and YYNGEE. The CDR3 runs to 15 residues. V usage is TRBV9 and J usage is TRBJ2-1; D possibly corresponds to TRBD1 (6 bases). The sequenced material came from naive CD4+ T cells from blood. This TCR was recovered from a man aged 30-40 years with type 1 diabetes. The CDR3 DNA reads as TGTGCCAGCAGCTGGGGGCAGGGGACCTACAATGAGCAGTTCTTC. Translated, it gives CASSWGQGTYNEQFF.